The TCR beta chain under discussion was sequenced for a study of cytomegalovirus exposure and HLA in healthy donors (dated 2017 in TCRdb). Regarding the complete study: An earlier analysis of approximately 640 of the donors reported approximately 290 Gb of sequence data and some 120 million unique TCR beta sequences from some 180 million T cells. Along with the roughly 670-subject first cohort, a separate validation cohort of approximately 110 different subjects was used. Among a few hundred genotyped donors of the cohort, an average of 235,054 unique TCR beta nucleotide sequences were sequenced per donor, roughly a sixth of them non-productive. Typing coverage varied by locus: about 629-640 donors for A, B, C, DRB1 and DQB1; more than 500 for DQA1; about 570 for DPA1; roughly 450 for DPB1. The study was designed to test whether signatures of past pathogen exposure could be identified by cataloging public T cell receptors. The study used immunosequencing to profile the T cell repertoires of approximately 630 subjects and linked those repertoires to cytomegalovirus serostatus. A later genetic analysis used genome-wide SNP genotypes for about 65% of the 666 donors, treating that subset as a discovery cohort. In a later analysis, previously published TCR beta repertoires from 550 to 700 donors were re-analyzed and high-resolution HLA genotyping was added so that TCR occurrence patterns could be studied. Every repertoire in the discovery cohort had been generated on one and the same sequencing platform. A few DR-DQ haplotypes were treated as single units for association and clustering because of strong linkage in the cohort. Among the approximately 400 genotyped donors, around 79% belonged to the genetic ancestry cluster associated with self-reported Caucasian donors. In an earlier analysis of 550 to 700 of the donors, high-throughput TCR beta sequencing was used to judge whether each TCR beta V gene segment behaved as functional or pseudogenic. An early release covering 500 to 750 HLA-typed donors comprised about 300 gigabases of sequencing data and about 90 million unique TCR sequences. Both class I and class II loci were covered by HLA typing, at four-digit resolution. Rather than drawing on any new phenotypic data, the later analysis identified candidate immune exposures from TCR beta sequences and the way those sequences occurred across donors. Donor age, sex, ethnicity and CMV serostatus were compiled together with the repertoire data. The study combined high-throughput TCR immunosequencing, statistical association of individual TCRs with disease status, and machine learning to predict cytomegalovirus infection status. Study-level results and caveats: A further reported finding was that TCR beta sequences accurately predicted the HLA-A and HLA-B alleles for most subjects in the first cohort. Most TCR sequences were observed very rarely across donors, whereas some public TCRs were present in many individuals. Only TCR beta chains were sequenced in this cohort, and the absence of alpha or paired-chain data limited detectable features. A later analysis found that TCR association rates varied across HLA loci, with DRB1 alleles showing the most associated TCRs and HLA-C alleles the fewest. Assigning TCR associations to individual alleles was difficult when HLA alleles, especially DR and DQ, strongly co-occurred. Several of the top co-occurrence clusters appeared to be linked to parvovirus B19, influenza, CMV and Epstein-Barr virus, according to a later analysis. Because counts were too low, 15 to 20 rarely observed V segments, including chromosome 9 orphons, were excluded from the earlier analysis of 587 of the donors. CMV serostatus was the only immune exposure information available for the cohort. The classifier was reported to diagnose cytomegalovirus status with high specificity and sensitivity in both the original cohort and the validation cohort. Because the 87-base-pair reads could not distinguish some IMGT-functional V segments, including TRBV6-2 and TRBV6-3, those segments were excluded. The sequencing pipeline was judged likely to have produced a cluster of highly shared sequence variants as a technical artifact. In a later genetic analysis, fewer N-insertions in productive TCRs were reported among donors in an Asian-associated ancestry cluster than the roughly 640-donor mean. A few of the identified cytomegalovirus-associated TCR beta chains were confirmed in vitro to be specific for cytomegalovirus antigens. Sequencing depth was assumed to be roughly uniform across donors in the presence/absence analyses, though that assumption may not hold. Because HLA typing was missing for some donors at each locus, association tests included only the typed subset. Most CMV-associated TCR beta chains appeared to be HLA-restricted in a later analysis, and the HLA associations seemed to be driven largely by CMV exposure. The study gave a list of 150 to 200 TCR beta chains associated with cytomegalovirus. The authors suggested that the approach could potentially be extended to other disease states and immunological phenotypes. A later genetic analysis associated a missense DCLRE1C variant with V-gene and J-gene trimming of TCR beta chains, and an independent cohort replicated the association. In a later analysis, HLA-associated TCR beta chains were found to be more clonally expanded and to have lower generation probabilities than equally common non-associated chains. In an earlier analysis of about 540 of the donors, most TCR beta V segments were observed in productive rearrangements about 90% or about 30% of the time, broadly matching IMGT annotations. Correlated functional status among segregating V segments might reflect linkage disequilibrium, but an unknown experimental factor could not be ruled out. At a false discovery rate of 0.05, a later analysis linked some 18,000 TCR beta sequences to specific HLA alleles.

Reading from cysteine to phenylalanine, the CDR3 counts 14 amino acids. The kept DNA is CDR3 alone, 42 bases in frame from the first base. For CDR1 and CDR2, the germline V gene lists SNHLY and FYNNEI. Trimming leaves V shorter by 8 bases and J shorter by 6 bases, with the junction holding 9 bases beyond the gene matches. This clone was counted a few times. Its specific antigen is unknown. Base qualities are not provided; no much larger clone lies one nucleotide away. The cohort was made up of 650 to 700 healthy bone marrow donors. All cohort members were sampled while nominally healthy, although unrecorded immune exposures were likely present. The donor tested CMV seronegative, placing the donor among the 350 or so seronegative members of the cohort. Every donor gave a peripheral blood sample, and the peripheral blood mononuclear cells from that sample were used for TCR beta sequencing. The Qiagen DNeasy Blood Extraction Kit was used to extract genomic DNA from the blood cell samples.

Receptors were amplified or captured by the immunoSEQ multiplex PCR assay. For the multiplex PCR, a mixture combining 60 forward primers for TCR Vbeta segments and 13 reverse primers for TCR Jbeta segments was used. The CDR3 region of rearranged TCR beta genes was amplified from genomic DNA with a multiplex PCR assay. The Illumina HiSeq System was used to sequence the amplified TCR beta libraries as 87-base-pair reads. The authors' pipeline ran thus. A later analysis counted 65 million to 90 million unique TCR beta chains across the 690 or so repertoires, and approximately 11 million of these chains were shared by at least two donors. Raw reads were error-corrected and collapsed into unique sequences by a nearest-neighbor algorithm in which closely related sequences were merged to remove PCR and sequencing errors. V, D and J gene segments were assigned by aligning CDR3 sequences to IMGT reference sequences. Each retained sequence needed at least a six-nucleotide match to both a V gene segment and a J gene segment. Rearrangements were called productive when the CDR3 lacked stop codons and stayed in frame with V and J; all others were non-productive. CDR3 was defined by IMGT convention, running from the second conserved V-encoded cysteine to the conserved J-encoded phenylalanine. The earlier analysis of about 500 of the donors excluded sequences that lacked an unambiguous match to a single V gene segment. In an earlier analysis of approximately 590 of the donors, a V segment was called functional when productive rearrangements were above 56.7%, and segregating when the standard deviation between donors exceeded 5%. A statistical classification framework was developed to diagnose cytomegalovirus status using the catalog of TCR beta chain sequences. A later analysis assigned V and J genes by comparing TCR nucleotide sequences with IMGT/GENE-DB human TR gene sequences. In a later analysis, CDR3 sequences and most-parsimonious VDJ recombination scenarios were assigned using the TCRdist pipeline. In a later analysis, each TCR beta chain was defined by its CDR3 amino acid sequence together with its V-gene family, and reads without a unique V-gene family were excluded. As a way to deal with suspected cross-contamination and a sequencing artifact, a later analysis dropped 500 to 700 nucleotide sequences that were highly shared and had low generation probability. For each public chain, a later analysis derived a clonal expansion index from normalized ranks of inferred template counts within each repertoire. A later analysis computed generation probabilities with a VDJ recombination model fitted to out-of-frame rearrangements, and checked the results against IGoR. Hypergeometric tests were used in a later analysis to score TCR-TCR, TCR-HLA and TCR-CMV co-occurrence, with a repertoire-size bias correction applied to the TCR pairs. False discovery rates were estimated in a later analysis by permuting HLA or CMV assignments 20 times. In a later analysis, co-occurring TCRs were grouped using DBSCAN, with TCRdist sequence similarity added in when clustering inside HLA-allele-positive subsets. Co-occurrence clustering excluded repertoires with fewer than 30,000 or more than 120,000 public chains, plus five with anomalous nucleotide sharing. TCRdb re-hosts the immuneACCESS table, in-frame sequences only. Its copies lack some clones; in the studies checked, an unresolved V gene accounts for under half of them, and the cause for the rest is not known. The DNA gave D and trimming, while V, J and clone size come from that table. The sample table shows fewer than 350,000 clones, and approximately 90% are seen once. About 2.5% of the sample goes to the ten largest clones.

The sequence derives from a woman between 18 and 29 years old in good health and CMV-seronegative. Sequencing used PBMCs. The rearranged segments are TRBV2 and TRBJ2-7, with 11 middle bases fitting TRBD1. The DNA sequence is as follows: TGTGCCAGCTCGGGACAGGGGGATTCCGCCGAGCAGTACTTC. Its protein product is CASSGQGDSAEQYF.